What follows describes a single T cell receptor beta chain. The Seattle patients, enrolled during active infection, were followed longitudinally. Per the original data handling: Reference gene primer amplification gave nucleated cell count estimates. The protocol was immunoSEQ multiplex PCR, while the TCRdb copy is restricted to in-frame clones and leaves out a portion. V, J and clone size are those of that table, while D and trimming were read from the DNA. The sample yields 160,000 or so clones, just under 90% seen once. The sample is drawn from a study of blood T cell repertoires in COVID-19. Across the study: Acute and convalescent COVID-19 samples came from the United States, Italy and Spain.

The sequence was collected from a woman in her 70s with COVID-19, enrolled during active disease. The specimen sequenced was peripheral blood.

The CDR3 spells CASSSRDSPSNEQFF. CDR3 nucleotides: TGTGCCAGCAGCAGCCGGGACAGCCCGAGCAATGAGCAGTTCTTC. The chain joins TRBV21-1 to TRBJ2-1; TRBD1 is the table's D call, not checked against the DNA. TRBV21-1 counts as a pseudogene. The CDR3 totals 15 residues.